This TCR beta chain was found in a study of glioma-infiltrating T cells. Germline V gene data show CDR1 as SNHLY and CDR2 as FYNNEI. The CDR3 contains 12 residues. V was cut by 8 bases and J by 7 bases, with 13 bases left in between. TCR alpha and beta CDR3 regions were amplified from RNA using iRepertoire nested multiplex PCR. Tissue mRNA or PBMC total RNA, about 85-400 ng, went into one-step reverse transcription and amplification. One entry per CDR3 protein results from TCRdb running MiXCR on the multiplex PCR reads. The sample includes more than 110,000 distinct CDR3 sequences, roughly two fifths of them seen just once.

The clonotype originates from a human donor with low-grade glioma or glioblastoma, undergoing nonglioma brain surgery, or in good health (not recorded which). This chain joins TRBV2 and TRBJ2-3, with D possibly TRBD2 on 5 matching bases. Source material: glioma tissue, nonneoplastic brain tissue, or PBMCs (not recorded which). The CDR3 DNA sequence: TGTGCCAGCGAGGGTGAAATTAATACGCAGTATTTT. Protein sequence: CASEGEINTQYF.